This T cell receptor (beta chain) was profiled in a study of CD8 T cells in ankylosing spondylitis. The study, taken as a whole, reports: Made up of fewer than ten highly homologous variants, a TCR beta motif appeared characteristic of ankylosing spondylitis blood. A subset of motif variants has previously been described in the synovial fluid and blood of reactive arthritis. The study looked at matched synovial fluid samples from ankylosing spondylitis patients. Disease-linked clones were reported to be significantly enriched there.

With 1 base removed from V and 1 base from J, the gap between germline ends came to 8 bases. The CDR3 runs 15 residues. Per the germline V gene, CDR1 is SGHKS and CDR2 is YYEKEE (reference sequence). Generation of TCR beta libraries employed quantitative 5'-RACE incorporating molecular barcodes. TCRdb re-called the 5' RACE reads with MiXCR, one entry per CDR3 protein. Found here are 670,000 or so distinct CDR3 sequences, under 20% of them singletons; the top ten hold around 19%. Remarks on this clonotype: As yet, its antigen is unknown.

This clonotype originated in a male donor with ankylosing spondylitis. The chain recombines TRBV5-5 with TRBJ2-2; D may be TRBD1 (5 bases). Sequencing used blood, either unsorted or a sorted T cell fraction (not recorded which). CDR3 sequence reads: CASSLPTENTGELFF. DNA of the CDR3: TGTGCCAGCAGCTTGCCGACAGAGAACACCGGGGAGCTGTTTTTT.